A selection of T cell receptor beta chains follows, all from one sample in a study of blood T cell repertoires in COVID-19. Profiling relied on immunoSEQ multiplex PCR, and the TCRdb table lists in-frame clones only, not all of them. In the table there are about 270,000 clones, approximately 92% of which are singletons. The sequencing sample was made of PBMCs or T cells enriched from blood (not recorded which). These receptors were obtained from a woman aged 18 to 35 who had recovered from COVID-19. The CDR3 runs from the conserved cysteine through the conserved F or W. Each record gives: V gene, J gene, clone size, D gene, CDR3 protein. D genes are given only for firm matches. Not all rows give a size; the values are once, few, many and, for expanded clones, a class.

>TRBV7-7|TRBJ1-2|.|.
CASSLGAPANYGYTF
>TRBV19|TRBJ2-5|.|.
CASSPTRVQETQYF
>TRBV2|TRBJ2-7|few|.
CASSLDSYEQYF
>TRBV5-4|TRBJ1-1|.|.
CASSQDLVQNTEAFF
>TRBV20-1|TRBJ2-2|.|.
CSASYRATGELFF
>TRBV28|TRBJ2-2|.|TRBD2
CATMTSGGPNTGELFF
>TRBV18|TRBJ2-4|.|.
CASSPPGPKNIQYF
>TRBV3-1/TRBV3-2|TRBJ2-7|.|.
CASSQVFGASYEQYF
>TRBV5-1|TRBJ1-1|.|.
CASTGGYEAFF
>TRBV21-1|TRBJ2-5|.|.
CASTTSGTYQETQYF
>TRBV6-5|TRBJ2-7|.|TRBD1
CASSSDRGYEQYF
>TRBV7-6|TRBJ2-1|.|TRBD1
CASSRDRGQDEQFF
>TRBV18|TRBJ1-5|.|TRBD1
CASSTGEDQPQHF
>TRBV6-5|TRBJ1-1|.|.
CASSYGQGNTEAFF
>TRBV20-1|TRBJ1-2|few|.
CSALDSHGYTF
>TRBV27|TRBJ1-6|.|TRBD1
CASRPGTGPFESLHF
>TRBV27|TRBJ1-2|once|.
CASSLSKGGYGYTF
>TRBV5-6|TRBJ2-7|.|.
CASSFEETNGPYEQYF
>TRBV10-2|TRBJ1-6|.|.
CASSEDRQNNSPLHF
>TRBV5-5|TRBJ2-3|.|.
CASSFVGTSTDTQYF